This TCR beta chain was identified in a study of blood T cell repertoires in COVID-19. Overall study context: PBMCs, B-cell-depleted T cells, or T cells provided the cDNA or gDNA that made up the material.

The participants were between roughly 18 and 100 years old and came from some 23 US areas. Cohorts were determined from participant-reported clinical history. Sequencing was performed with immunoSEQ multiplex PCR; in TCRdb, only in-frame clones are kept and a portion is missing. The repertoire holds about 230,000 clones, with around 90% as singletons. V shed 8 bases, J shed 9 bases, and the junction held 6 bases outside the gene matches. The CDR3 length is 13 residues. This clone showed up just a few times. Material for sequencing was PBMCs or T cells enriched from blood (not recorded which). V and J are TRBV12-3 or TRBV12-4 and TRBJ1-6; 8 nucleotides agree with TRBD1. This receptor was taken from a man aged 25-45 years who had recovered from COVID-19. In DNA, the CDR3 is TGTGCCAGCGTGGGACAGGTTGGTTCACCCCTCCACTTT. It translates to CASVGQVGSPLHF.